This T cell receptor beta chain was profiled in a study of T cell repertoires in cytomegalovirus infection. Across the study: Indications came from public TCR beta signatures; they pointed to CMV infection and to a matching HLA type. Whole-study findings and limits: Cumulative frequency of public TCR beta families picked out carriers of CMV plus the relevant HLA. What dominated the ex vivo response were HLA-C-restricted CMV-specific TCR beta clonotypes.

TCRdb processed the reads anew with MiXCR; each CDR3 protein has one entry. The data contain a few hundred thousand distinct CDR3 sequences, around a third of them singletons. In the case of this clonotype: No antigen is known for it.

The clonotype originates from a human donor in good health (CMV status not recorded). Some clones in this sample may be carry-over from other donors' samples. Sequenced here: cultured PBMCs, sampled from culture after CMV antigen stimulation.

CDR3 sequence reads: CSASRGGQPQHF. As DNA, the CDR3 is TGCAGTGCTAGTCGGGGAGGTCAGCCCCAGCATTTT. The rearrangement uses TRBV20-1 and TRBJ1-5; D call uncertain. Germline V lookup: CDR1 DFQATT, CDR2 SNEGSKA (reference sequence). Trimming left V 3 bases short and J 6 bases short, with 9 bases between. The CDR3 covers 12 residues.